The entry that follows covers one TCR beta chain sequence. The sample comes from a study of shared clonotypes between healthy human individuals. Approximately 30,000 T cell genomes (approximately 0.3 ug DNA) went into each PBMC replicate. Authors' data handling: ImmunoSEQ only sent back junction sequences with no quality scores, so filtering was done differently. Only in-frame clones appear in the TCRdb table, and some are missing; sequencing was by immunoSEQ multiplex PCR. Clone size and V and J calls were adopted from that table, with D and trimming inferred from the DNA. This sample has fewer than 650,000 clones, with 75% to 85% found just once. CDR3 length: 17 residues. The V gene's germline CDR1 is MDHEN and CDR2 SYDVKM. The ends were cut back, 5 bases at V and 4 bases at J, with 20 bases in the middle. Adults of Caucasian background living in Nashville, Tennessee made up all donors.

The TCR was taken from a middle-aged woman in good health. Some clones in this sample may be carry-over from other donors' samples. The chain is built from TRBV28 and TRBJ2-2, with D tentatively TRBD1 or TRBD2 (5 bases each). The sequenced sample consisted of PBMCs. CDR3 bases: TGTGCCAGCAGTCCCTCCCCGGGGCAGCAGGGCACCGGGGAGCTGTTTTTT. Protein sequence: CASSPSPGQQGTGELFF.